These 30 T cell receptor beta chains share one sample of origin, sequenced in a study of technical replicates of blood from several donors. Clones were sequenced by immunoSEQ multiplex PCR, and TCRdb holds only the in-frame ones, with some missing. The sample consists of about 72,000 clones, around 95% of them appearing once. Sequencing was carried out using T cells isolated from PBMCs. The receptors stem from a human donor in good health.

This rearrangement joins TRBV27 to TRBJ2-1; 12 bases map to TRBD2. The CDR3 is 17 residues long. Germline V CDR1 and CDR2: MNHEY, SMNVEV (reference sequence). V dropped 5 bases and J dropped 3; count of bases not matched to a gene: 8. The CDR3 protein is CASSPRLAGVVYNEQFF. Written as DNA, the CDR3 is TGTGCCAGCAGTCCAAGACTAGCGGGGGTAGTCTACAATGAGCAGTTCTTC.

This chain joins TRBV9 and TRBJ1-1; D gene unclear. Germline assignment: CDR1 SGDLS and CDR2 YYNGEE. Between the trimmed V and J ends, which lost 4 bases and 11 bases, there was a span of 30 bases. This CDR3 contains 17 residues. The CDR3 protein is CASSPSSQLEAPFEAFF. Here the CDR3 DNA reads TGTGCCAGCAGCCCTTCATCCCAACTCGAAGCGCCTTTTGAGGCTTTCTTT.

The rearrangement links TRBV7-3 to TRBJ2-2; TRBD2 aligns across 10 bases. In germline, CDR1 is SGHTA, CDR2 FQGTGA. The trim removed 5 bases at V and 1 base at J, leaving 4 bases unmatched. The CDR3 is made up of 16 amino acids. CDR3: CASSPLAGWNTGELFF. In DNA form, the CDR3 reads TGTGCCAGCAGCCCACTAGCGGGGTGGAACACCGGGGAGCTGTTTTTT.

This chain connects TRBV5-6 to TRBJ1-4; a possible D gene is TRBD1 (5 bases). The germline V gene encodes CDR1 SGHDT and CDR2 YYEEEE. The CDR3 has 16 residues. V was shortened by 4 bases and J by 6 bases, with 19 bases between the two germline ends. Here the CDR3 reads CASSVAGGRSDEKLFF. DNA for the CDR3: TGTGCCAGCAGCGTAGCCGGGGGGAGGTCCGATGAAAAACTGTTTTTT.

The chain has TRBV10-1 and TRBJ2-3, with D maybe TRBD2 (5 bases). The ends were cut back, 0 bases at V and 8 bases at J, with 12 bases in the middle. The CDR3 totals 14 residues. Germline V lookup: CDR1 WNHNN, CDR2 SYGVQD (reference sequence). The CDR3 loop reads CASSESFTEGTQYF. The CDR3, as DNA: TGCGCCAGCAGTGAGTCTTTCACCGAGGGTACGCAGTATTTT.

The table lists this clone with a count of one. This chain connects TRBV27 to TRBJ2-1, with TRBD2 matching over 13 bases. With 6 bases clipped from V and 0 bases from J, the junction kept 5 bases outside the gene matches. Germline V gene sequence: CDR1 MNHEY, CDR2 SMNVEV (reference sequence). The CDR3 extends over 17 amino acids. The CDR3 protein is CASRTSGRYTSYNEQFF. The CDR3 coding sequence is TGTGCCAGCAGGACTAGCGGGAGGTATACCTCCTACAATGAGCAGTTCTTC.

Here the CDR3 DNA reads TGTGCCAGCAGCCTCCCTCAGGGTTTAATGAACACTGAAGCTTTCTTT. Translated, it gives CASSLPQGLMNTEAFF. The chain recombines TRBV5-6 with TRBJ1-1; D perhaps matches TRBD1 (5 bases). Trimming cost V 4 bases and J 0 bases, with 16 bases left between them. The CDR3 spans 16 residues. Germline CDR1 SGHDT, CDR2 YYEEEE.

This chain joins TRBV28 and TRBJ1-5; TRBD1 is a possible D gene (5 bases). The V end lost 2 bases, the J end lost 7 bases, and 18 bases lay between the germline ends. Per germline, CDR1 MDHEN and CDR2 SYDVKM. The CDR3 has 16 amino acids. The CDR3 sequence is CASSLRVRLTAQPQHF. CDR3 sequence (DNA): TGTGCCAGCAGTTTAAGGGTTCGCCTGACAGCACAGCCCCAGCATTTT.

CDR3 region: CASSRDRVATNEKLFF. In DNA, the CDR3 is TGCGCCAGCAGCCGGGACAGGGTGGCAACTAATGAAAAACTGTTTTTT. This sequence joins TRBV5-1 and TRBJ1-4, with 9 bases lining up with TRBD1. Trimming at V came to 4 bases and at J to 0 bases, leaving 4 bases not matched to a gene. Germline CDR1 SGHRS, CDR2 YFSETQ. This CDR3 has 16 residues.

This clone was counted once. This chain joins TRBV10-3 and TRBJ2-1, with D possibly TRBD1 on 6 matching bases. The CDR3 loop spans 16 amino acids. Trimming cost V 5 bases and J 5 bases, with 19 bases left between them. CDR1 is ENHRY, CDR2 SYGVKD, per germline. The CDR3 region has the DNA TGTGCCATCAGTTCCCTTTGGTCGGGGACAAACAATGAGCAGTTCTTC. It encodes CAISSLWSGTNNEQFF.

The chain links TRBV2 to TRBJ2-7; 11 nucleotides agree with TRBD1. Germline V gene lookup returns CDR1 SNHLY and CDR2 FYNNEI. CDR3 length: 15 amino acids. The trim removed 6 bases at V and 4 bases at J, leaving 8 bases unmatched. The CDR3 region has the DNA TGTGCCAGCAGGGTCGGACAGGGGGCGACGTACGAGCAGTACTTC. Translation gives CASRVGQGATYEQYF.

The CDR3 DNA is TGTGCCAGCAGCTTGGCTGCCTACGAGCAGTACTTC. Protein sequence: CASSLAAYEQYF. This chain links TRBV7-9 with TRBJ2-7; D gene uncertain. The germline CDR1 and CDR2 sequences are SEHNR and FQNEAQ (reference sequence). The CDR3 sequence is 12 residues long. Trimming shortened V by 3 bases and J by 2 bases, and 5 bases separated the two germline ends.

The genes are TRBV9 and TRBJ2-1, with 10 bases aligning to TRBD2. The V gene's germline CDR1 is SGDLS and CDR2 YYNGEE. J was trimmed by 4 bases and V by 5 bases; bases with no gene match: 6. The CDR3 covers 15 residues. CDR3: CASSESGGEYNEQFF. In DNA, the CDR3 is TGTGCCAGCAGTGAAAGCGGGGGGGAATACAATGAGCAGTTCTTC. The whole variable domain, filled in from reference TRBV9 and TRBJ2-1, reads DSGVTQTPKHLITATGQRVTLRCSPRSGDLSVYWYQQSLDQGLQFLIQYYNGEERAKGNILERFSAQQFPDLHSELNLSSLELGDSALYFCASSESGGEYNEQFFGPGTRLTVL.

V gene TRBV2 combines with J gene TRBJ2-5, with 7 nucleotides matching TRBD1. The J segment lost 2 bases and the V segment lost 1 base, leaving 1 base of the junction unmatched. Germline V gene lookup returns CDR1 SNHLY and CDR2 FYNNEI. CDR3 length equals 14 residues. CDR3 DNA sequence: TGTGCCAGCAGTGAAGACAGGGGACAAGAGACCCAGTACTTC. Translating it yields CASSEDRGQETQYF.

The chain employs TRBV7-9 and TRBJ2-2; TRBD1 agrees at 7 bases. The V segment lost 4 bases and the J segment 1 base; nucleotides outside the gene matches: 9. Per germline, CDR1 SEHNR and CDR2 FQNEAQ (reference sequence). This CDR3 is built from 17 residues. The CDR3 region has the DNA TGTGCCAGCAGCTCGTGGGGATACAGGGGGAACACCGGGGAGCTGTTTTTT. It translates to CASSSWGYRGNTGELFF. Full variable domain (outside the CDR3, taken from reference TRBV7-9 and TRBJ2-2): DTGVSQNPRHKITKRGQNVTFRCDPISEHNRLYWYRQTLGQGPEFLTYFQNEAQLEKSRLLSDRFSAERPKGSFSTLEIQRTEQGDSAMYLCASSSWGYRGNTGELFFGEGSRLTVL.

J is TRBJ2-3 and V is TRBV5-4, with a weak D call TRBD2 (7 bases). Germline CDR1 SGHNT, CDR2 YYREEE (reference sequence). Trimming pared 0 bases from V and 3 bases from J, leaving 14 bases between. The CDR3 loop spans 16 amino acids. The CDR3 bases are TGTGCCAGCAGCTTGGTAGGGGGAGGGCCGACAGATACGCAGTATTTT. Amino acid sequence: CASSLVGGGPTDTQYF.

CDR3: CASSLAGTSTDTQYF. Written as DNA, the CDR3 is TGTGCCAGCAGTTTAGCGGGGACCTCCACAGATACGCAGTATTTT. The gene calls are TRBV6-4 and TRBJ2-3, with 8 nucleotides matching TRBD2. Trimming took 5 bases from V and 2 from J; bases not matched to a gene: 6. CDR3 length equals 15 residues. CDR1 and CDR2 (germline): MRHNA, SNTAGT.

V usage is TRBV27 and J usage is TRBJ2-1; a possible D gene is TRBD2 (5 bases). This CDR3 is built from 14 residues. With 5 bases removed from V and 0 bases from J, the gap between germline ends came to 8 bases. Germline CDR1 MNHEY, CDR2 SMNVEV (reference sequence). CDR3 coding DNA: TGTGCCAGCAGTGCCCGGGACTCCTACAATGAGCAGTTCTTC. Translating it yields CASSARDSYNEQFF.

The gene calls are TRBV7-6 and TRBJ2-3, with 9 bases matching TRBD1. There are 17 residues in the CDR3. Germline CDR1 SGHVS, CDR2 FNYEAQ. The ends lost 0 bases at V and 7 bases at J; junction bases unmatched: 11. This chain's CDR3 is CASSLAGGDRVSYTQYF. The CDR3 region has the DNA TGTGCCAGCAGCTTAGCGGGAGGGGACAGGGTCTCGTATACGCAGTATTTT.

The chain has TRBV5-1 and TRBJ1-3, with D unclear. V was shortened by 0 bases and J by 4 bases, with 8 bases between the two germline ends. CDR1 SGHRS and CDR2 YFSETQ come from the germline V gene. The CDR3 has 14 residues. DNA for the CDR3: TGCGCCAGCAGCTTGGCGGGTTACGGAAACACCATATATTTT. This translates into CASSLAGYGNTIYF.

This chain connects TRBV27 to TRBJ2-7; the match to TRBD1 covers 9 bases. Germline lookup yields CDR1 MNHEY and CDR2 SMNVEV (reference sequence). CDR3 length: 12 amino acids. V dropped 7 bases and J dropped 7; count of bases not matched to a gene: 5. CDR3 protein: CASTGTGLEQYF. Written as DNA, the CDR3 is TGTGCCAGCACTGGGACAGGGTTAGAGCAGTACTTC.

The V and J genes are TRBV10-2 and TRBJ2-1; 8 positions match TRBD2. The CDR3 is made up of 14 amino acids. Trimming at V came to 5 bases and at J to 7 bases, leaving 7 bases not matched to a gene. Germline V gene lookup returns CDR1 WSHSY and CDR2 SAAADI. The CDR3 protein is CASSWSGGPNEQFF. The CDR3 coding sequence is TGCGCCAGCAGTTGGTCGGGAGGGCCAAATGAGCAGTTCTTC.

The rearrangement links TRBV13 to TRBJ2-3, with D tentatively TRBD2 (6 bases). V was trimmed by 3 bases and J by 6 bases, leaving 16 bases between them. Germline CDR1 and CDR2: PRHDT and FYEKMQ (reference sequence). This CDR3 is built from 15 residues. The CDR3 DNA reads TGTGCCAGCAGCTTGCCGGCCGGAGGGTTGGATACGCAGTATTTT. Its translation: CASSLPAGGLDTQYF.

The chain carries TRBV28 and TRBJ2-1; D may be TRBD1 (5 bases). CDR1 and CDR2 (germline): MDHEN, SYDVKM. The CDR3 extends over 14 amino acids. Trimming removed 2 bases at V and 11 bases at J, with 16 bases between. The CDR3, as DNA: TGTGCCAGCAGTTTAACACCCAGACAGACCAAGCAGTTCTTC. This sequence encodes CASSLTPRQTKQFF.

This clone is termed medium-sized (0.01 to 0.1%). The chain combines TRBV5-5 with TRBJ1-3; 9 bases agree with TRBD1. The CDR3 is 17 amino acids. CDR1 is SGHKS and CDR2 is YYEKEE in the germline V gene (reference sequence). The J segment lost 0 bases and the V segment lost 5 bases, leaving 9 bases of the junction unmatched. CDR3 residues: CASRRSPGQGSGNTIYF. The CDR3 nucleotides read TGTGCCAGCAGACGATCCCCGGGACAGGGCTCTGGAAACACCATATATTTT.

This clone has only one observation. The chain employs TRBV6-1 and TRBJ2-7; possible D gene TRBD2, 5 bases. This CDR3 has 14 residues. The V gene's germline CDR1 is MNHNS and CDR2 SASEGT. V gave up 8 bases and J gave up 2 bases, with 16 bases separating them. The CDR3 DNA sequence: TGTGCCAGCCTCGCAGAGACTACTACCTACGAGCAGTACTTC. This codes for CASLAETTTYEQYF.

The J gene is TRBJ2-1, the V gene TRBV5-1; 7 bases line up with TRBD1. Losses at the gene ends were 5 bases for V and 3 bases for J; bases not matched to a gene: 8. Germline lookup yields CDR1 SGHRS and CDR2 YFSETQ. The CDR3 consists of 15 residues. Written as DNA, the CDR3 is TGCGCCAGCAGGGAACAGGGGCAGGACTACAATGAGCAGTTCTTC. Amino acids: CASREQGQDYNEQFF.

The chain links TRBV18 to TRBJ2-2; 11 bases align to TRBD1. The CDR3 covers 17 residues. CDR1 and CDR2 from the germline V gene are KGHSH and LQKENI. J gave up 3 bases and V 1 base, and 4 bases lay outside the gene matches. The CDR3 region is CASSPRPGQGDTGELFF. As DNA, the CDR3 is TGTGCCAGCTCACCACGGCCGGGACAGGGGGACACCGGGGAGCTGTTTTTT.

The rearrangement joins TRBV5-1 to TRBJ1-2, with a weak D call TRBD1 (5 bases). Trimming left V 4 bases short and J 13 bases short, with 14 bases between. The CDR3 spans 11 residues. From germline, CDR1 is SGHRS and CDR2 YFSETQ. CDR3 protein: CASSPGLGFTF. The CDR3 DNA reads TGCGCCAGCAGCCCGGGACTTGGGTTCACCTTC.

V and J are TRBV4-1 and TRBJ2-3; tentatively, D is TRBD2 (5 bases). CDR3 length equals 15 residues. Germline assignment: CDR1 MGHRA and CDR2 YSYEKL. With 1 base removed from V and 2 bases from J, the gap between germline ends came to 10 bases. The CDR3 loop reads CASSQVPGTTDTQYF. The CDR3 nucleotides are TGCGCCAGCAGCCAAGTACCGGGAACCACAGATACGCAGTATTTT.